Below, 30 T cell receptor beta chains from the same sample are listed, as sequenced in a study of T cell responses to AZD1222 COVID-19 vaccine. Only in-frame clones appear in the TCRdb table, and some are missing; sequencing was by immunoSEQ multiplex PCR. The table has 160,000 or so clones, approximately 90% seen once; the top ten hold approximately 4.2%. Sequencing was performed on peripheral blood, taken 28 days after the second dose of the MenACWY control vaccine. These receptors originate from an adult who received the MenACWY meningococcal vaccine as a control.

The V and J genes are TRBV28 and TRBJ1-2, with 8 positions matching TRBD1. The CDR3 has 14 amino acids. With V trimmed by 7 bases and J by 0 bases, 4 bases remained unmatched. Germline CDR1 reads MDHEN; CDR2 reads SYDVKM. CDR3 nucleotides: TGTGCCAGCACCCCGACAGGGGCTAACTATGGCTACACCTTC. Residues: CASTPTGANYGYTF.

The CDR3 nucleotides read TGTGCCACCAGTGGAGGGACGGGGAACACTGAAGCTTTCTTT. This encodes CATSGGTGNTEAFF. This chain connects TRBV24-1 to TRBJ1-1; tentatively, D is TRBD1 (5 bases). Per the germline V gene, CDR1 is KGHDR and CDR2 is SFDVKD. The CDR3 is 14 amino acids. Between the trimmed V and J ends, which lost 5 bases and 1 base, there was a span of 10 bases.

The rearrangement links TRBV3-1 (or the pseudogene TRBV3-2) to TRBJ2-7, with 7 bases that match TRBD2. The CDR3 sequence is 15 residues long. Germline loops: CDR1 LGHDT, CDR2 YNNKEL (reference sequence). V gave up 6 bases and J gave up 1 base; unmatched junction bases: 9. This chain's CDR3 is CASSPKRESSYEQYF. Written as DNA, the CDR3 is TGTGCCAGCAGTCCCAAGCGGGAATCGTCCTACGAGCAGTACTTC.

A note on this clone: This CDR3 is also generated by other DNA sequences in the sample. This chain uses TRBV28 with TRBJ1-5, with D perhaps matching TRBD1 (6 bases). This CDR3 is 14 amino acids long. Trimming stripped 6 bases from V and 0 bases from J, with 9 bases between. Germline V gene data show CDR1 as MDHEN and CDR2 as SYDVKM. This chain's CDR3 is CASSRTVSNQPQHF. Here the CDR3 DNA reads TGTGCCAGCAGCCGGACAGTTAGCAATCAGCCCCAGCATTTT.

CDR3 DNA: TGTGCCAGCAGCACTTTGAAGCGGGAGACCCAAGCCGGGGAGCTGTTTTTT. Protein product: CASSTLKRETQAGELFF. The chain links TRBV5-4 to TRBJ2-2; 8 bases line up with TRBD2. CDR3 length: 17 amino acids. Trimming cost V 4 bases and J 6 bases; bases outside gene matches: 14. In germline, CDR1 is SGHNT, CDR2 YYREEE (reference sequence). The variable domain in full, with the rest retrieved from reference TRBV5-4 and TRBJ2-2, is ETGVTQSPTHLIKTRGQQVTLRCSSQSGHNTVSWYQQALGQGPQFIFQYYREEENGRGNFPPRFSGLQFPNYSSELNVNALELDDSALYLCASSTLKRETQAGELFFGEGSRLTVL.

Here the CDR3 reads CASSYSPGGTEAFF. The DNA for the CDR3 is TGTGCCAGCAGTTACTCCCCCGGGGGGACTGAAGCTTTCTTT. The chain joins TRBV6-2 or TRBV6-3 to TRBJ1-1, with TRBD1 as a possible D gene (5 bases). Germline lookup yields CDR1 MNHEY and CDR2 SVGEGT. CDR3 length equals 14 residues. V lost 0 bases and J lost 5, with 10 bases in between.

This clone was recorded a few times. V usage is TRBV7-2 and J usage is TRBJ2-2, with D unclear. Trimming removed 7 bases at V and 7 bases at J, with 10 bases between. CDR3 length: 12 residues. The germline V gene has CDR1 SGHTA and CDR2 FQGNSA. CDR3 in amino acids: CASNLKVGELFF. Written as DNA, the CDR3 is TGTGCCAGCAACTTGAAGGTCGGGGAGCTGTTTTTT.

This clone was seen only a few times. The chain links TRBV5-8 to TRBJ2-1; D gene uncertain. Germline values: CDR1 SGHTS, CDR2 YDEGEE. CDR3 length: 12 amino acids. Trimming stripped 0 bases from V and 6 bases from J, with 4 bases between. The CDR3 here is CASSLGTNEQFF. CDR3 nucleotide sequence: TGTGCCAGCAGCTTGGGGACCAATGAGCAGTTCTTC.

The gene calls are TRBV4-1 and TRBJ2-1, with 9 bases that match TRBD1. The CDR3 covers 17 residues. With V trimmed by 4 bases and J by 6 bases, 13 bases remained unmatched. Germline V gene data show CDR1 as MGHRA and CDR2 as YSYEKL. The CDR3 region has the DNA TGCGCCAGCAGCCTGAGGAGGGGGACAGGGCCCACCAATGAGCAGTTCTTC. Translating gives CASSLRRGTGPTNEQFF.

The V call is TRBV27, the J call TRBJ1-5; 7 bases align to TRBD1. V shed 4 bases and J 1 base; nucleotides not matched to a gene: 7. Looked up from germline, CDR1 is MNHEY and CDR2 is SMNVEV (reference sequence). The CDR3 sequence is 16 residues long. The CDR3 sequence is CASSSSGTASNQPQHF. The CDR3 nucleotides read TGTGCCAGCAGTTCTTCCGGGACAGCGAGCAATCAGCCCCAGCATTTT.

The CDR3 is CATSRVWNEQFF. CDR3 coding DNA: TGTGCCACCAGCAGAGTGTGGAATGAGCAGTTCTTC. The chain joins TRBV15 to TRBJ2-1, with D unclear. The CDR3 has 12 residues. Germline lookup yields CDR1 LNHNV and CDR2 YYDKDF (reference sequence). V was clipped by 1 base and J by 7 bases, with 5 bases between them. The full variable domain, rest sourced from reference TRBV15 and TRBJ2-1, is DAMVIQNPRYQVTQFGKPVTLSCSQTLNHNVMYWYQQKSSQAPKLLFHYYDKDFNNEADTPDNFQSRRPNTSFCFLDIRSPGLGDTAMYLCATSRVWNEQFFGPGTRLTVL.

The V gene is TRBV6-5, the J gene TRBJ2-2; the D gene is possibly TRBD2 (6 bases). There are 13 residues in the CDR3. The ends were cut back, 5 bases at V and 7 bases at J, with 11 bases in the middle. Germline V gene sequence: CDR1 MNHEY, CDR2 SVGAGI. The chain's CDR3 is CASSKAGGGELFF. CDR3 coding DNA: TGTGCCAGCAGTAAGGCCGGGGGCGGGGAGCTGTTTTTT.

Turning to this clone: The sample contains more than one DNA sequence encoding this CDR3. The chain is built from TRBV10-2 and TRBJ2-7, with unresolved D. Looked up from germline, CDR1 is WSHSY and CDR2 is SAAADI. This CDR3 spans 11 amino acids. The V end was cut by 2 bases, the J end by 4 bases, with 3 bases between. The CDR3 sequence is CASSEGYEQYF. CDR3 coding DNA: TGCGCCAGCAGTGAGGGATACGAGCAGTACTTC.

V usage is TRBV7-3 and J usage is TRBJ2-2; TRBD1 is a possible D gene (7 bases). The CDR3 totals 13 residues. V was clipped by 10 bases and J by 2 bases, with 11 bases between them. Germline CDR1 reads SGHTA; CDR2 reads FQGTGA. The DNA for the CDR3 is TGTGCCACCCAGGGGGGTAACACCGGGGAGCTGTTTTTT. Residues: CATQGGNTGELFF.

V usage is TRBV19 and J usage is TRBJ2-5, with 7 bases lining up with TRBD2. The ends lost 3 bases at V and 4 bases at J; junction bases unmatched: 8. The CDR3 spans 15 residues. Germline V gene data show CDR1 as LNHDA and CDR2 as SQIVND (reference sequence). This CDR3 reads CASSIRRELGETQYF. Here the CDR3 DNA reads TGTGCCAGTAGTATTCGGCGGGAGTTGGGAGAGACCCAGTACTTC.

The chain couples TRBV2 to TRBJ1-1, with D unresolved. The CDR3 spans 14 residues. V gave up 6 bases and J gave up 5 bases, with 16 bases separating them. CDR1 and CDR2 from the germline V gene are SNHLY and FYNNEI. CDR3 sequence reads: CASSQRGRWTEAFF. In nucleotides, the CDR3 is TGTGCCAGCAGCCAGCGAGGGCGGTGGACTGAAGCTTTCTTT.

The chain joins TRBV30 to TRBJ1-2, with D possibly being TRBD1 (5 bases). The CDR3 is 12 residues long. Germline V gives CDR1 GTSNPN, CDR2 SVGIG (reference sequence). The V and J ends lost 3 bases and 8 bases respectively, with 13 bases between them. CDR3 in DNA: TGTGCCTGGAGCCAGTGGGGGGGAGGCTACACCTTC. This encodes CAWSQWGGGYTF.

This clone is labeled as medium-sized. The V and J genes are TRBV4-1 and TRBJ2-7, with a tentative D call TRBD1 (6 bases). V lost 3 bases, J lost 6 bases, and 21 bases lay in between. The CDR3 runs to 16 residues. CDR1 is MGHRA, CDR2 YSYEKL, per germline. CDR3 nucleotides: TGCGCCAGCAGCCATCCACGGTCCGGGACAAATCCCGAGCAGTACTTC. Its protein product is CASSHPRSGTNPEQYF.

The chain links TRBV7-9 to TRBJ2-3; D is possibly TRBD2 (5 bases). The ends were cut back, 5 bases at V and 0 bases at J, with 18 bases in the middle. The CDR3 has 17 amino acids. Per the germline V gene, CDR1 is SEHNR and CDR2 is FQNEAQ (reference sequence). CDR3 DNA sequence: TGTGCCAGCAGCATTCTGATCCTAGCATCAAGCACAGATACGCAGTATTTT. Amino acid sequence: CASSILILASSTDTQYF.

The chain carries TRBV19 and TRBJ1-2, with 7 positions matching TRBD1. The CDR3 runs 16 residues. The J segment lost 4 bases and the V segment lost 2 bases, leaving 10 bases of the junction unmatched. Germline CDR1 is LNHDA and CDR2 is SQIVND (reference sequence). CDR3 sequence reads: CASSITPGTVVYGYTF. The CDR3 DNA sequence: TGTGCCAGTAGTATAACCCCCGGGACAGTAGTCTATGGCTACACCTTC.

This chain joins TRBV2 and TRBJ2-7; 10 nucleotides align to TRBD2. Germline V gene data show CDR1 as SNHLY and CDR2 as FYNNEI. V was clipped by 7 bases and J by 4 bases; unmatched bases: 13. This CDR3 contains 16 residues. The CDR3 region has the DNA TGTGCCAGCACTAAAAAAACTAGCGGGATTGGATACGAGCAGTACTTC. This translates into CASTKKTSGIGYEQYF.

The gene calls are TRBV6-5 and TRBJ2-3, with TRBD2 identical over 8 bases. CDR3 length: 15 amino acids. Germline V gene data show CDR1 as MNHEY and CDR2 as SVGAGI. The ends lost 6 bases at V and 6 bases at J; junction bases unmatched: 11. CDR3 loop: CASREIGTSIDTQYF. Here the CDR3 DNA reads TGTGCCAGCAGAGAGATCGGGACTAGTATCGATACGCAGTATTTT.

The chain couples TRBV3-1 (or the pseudogene TRBV3-2) to TRBJ2-1; 9 nucleotides match TRBD2. V shed 0 bases, J shed 7 bases, and the junction held 4 bases outside the gene matches. The CDR3 spans 15 residues. Germline CDR1 LGHDT, CDR2 YNNKEL (reference sequence). CDR3 DNA: TGTGCCAGCAGCCAAGAGGCTAGCGGGATGAATGAGCAGTTCTTC. Encoded protein: CASSQEASGMNEQFF.

The rearrangement links TRBV6-2 or TRBV6-3 to TRBJ1-1, with TRBD1 matching 7 bases. V lost 5 bases, J lost 1 base, and 10 bases stayed unmatched. The CDR3 has 16 amino acids. Germline V lookup: CDR1 MNHEY, CDR2 SVGEGT. The CDR3 DNA is TGTGCCAGCAGTCCCCTGGGGGCAGGGGGGAACACTGAAGCTTTCTTT. Its protein is CASSPLGAGGNTEAFF.

The chain joins TRBV28 to TRBJ1-5; D possibly corresponds to TRBD1 (5 bases). The CDR3 is made up of 15 amino acids. Germline V CDR1 and CDR2: MDHEN, SYDVKM. The V end was cut by 10 bases, the J end by 5 bases, with 21 bases between. The CDR3 nucleotides read TGTGCCACCTTCTGGGCAGGGCGTTTGGATCAGCCCCAGCATTTT. It is translated as CATFWAGRLDQPQHF.

About this clone: Other DNA sequences in this sample translate to the same CDR3. The chain links TRBV6-5 to TRBJ1-5; D is possibly TRBD1 (6 bases). The CDR3 runs 14 residues. Germline CDR1 is MNHEY and CDR2 is SVGAGI. Deletions cut 4 bases from V and 5 bases from J, with 12 bases between. CDR3 in amino acids: CASSSTGLDQPQHF. The CDR3 DNA sequence: TGTGCCAGCAGTTCGACAGGATTAGATCAGCCCCAGCATTTT.

This clone was counted a few times. The rearrangement uses TRBV6-2 or TRBV6-3 and TRBJ2-7, with 7 positions matching TRBD1. The CDR3 has 16 amino acids. Germline trimming cut 2 bases from V and 3 bases from J; bases unmatched to any gene: 10. Germline CDR1 and CDR2: MNHEY and SVGEGT. Here the CDR3 reads CASSYGDSGNYYEQYF. The DNA of the CDR3 is TGTGCCAGCAGTTACGGGGACAGTGGTAACTACTACGAGCAGTACTTC.

This chain links TRBV7-9 with TRBJ2-6; D perhaps matches TRBD1 (6 bases). Germline V gene lookup returns CDR1 SEHNR and CDR2 FQNEAQ (reference sequence). CDR3 length equals 17 residues. The V end lost 5 bases, the J end lost 4 bases, and 18 bases lay between the germline ends. CDR3: CASSLVTQGAGANVLTF. DNA of the CDR3: TGTGCCAGCAGCCTCGTAACACAGGGTGCCGGGGCCAACGTCCTGACTTTC.

The rearrangement links TRBV28 to TRBJ1-4; 8 bases align to TRBD1. Per germline, CDR1 MDHEN and CDR2 SYDVKM. Losses at the gene ends were 3 bases for V and 8 bases for J; bases not matched to a gene: 5. The CDR3 length is 14 residues. In DNA form, the CDR3 reads TGTGCCAGCAGTTTTTGGGACAGGAGGGAAAAACTGTTTTTT. This codes for CASSFWDRREKLFF.

The chain employs TRBV4-3 and TRBJ2-1, with D maybe TRBD1 (6 bases). The CDR3 is 14 amino acids. V lost 1 base, J lost 3 bases, and 7 bases lay in between. The germline V gene has CDR1 LGHNA and CDR2 YSLEER. CDR3: CASSQGRGYNEQFF. The DNA of the CDR3 is TGCGCCAGCAGCCAAGGCAGGGGCTACAATGAGCAGTTCTTC.